This passage covers 18 T cell receptor beta chains from one sample sequenced in a study of T-cell reconstitution after alpha-beta-depleted transplantation in children. For TCRbeta, the library was prepared with unique molecular identifiers. Each CDR3 protein gets one entry after TCRdb re-called the PCR reads with MiXCR. The table lists just over 350,000 distinct CDR3 sequences, about an eighth of them singletons. The source was PBMCs, collected from the stem cell graft. Receptor source: a human donor who donated a stem cell graft to a child with Fanconi anemia.

The chain carries TRBV5-1 and TRBJ2-2; D perhaps matches TRBD1 (5 bases). The CDR3 has 15 residues. Trimming removed 2 bases from V and 3 bases from J, with 11 bases in between. Germline V gene sequence: CDR1 SGHRS, CDR2 YFSETQ. The CDR3 coding sequence is TGCGCCAGCAGCTTATCCGACAGCCACACCGGGGAGCTGTTTTTT. The encoded protein is CASSLSDSHTGELFF.

The V and J genes are TRBV7-6 and TRBJ2-7; D is possibly TRBD1 or TRBD2 (5 bases each). The CDR3 is 16 residues long. From germline, CDR1 is SGHVS and CDR2 FNYEAQ. V lost 0 bases and J lost 7, with 19 bases in between. This CDR3 is CASSLAEGAGGWEQYV. CDR3 nucleotide sequence: TGTGCCAGCAGCTTAGCTGAGGGAGCTGGGGGTTGGGAGCAGTACGTC.

There are a few counts of this clonotype. The chain recombines TRBV6-5 with TRBJ2-3; the D call may be TRBD1 or TRBD2 (5 bases each). CDR1 is MNHEY, CDR2 SVGAGI, per germline. Trimming removed 2 bases at V and 2 bases at J, with 14 bases between. There are 16 residues in the CDR3. CDR3 sequence: CASSYGGRRLTDTQYF. In DNA form, the CDR3 reads TGTGCCAGCAGTTACGGGGGACGACGCCTCACAGATACGCAGTATTTT.

This clonotype was detected a few times. V and J are TRBV5-1 and TRBJ2-6; D is ambiguous. The CDR3 covers 18 residues. V dropped 0 bases and J dropped 0 bases, with 13 bases sitting between them. Looked up from germline, CDR1 is SGHRS and CDR2 is YFSETQ. The chain's CDR3 is CASSLVGTLGSGANVLTF. In DNA form, the CDR3 reads TGCGCCAGCAGCTTGGTTGGCACCCTAGGCTCTGGGGCCAACGTCCTGACTTTC. The full variable domain, completed using reference TRBV5-1 and TRBJ2-6, is KAGVTQTPRYLIKTRGQQVTLSCSPISGHRSVSWYQQTPGQGLQFLFEYFSETQRNKGNFPGRFSGRQFSNSRSEMNVSTLELGDSALYLCASSLVGTLGSGANVLTFGAGSRLTVL.

This clonotype is deemed medium-sized. V usage is TRBV7-3 and J usage is TRBJ2-7, with D hard to call. V was cut by 1 base and J by 2 bases, with 9 bases left in between. The CDR3 is made up of 14 amino acids. Germline-derived CDR1 and CDR2 are SGHTA and FQGTGA. CDR3 region: CASSLMLGPYEQYF. CDR3 nucleotides: TGTGCCAGCAGCTTAATGCTCGGTCCCTACGAGCAGTACTTC.

The chain is built from TRBV7-9 and TRBJ2-1; D is unresolved. The germline V and J ends were trimmed by 4 bases and 1 base, with 14 bases remaining between them. The CDR3 consists of 16 residues. Germline V lookup: CDR1 SEHNR, CDR2 FQNEAQ (reference sequence). The chain's CDR3 is CASSSLVPESYNEQFF. The CDR3 DNA is TGTGCCAGCAGCTCCCTTGTCCCCGAATCCTACAATGAGCAGTTCTTC.

The J gene is TRBJ1-1, the V gene TRBV4-2; TRBD1 might be the D (6 bases). CDR1 is LGHNA, CDR2 YNFKEQ, per germline. CDR3 length: 15 residues. Trimming left V 0 bases short and J 6 bases short, with 14 bases between. The CDR3 coding sequence is TGTGCCAGCAGCCAAGAGAGATGGGGGGCCGCTGAAGCTTTCTTT. Protein sequence: CASSQERWGAAEAFF.

In its sample, this clonotype was seen a few times. This rearrangement joins TRBV20-1 to TRBJ1-1, with 8 bases aligning to TRBD1. V lost 5 bases and J lost 7; bases outside the gene matches: 6. Germline values: CDR1 DFQATT, CDR2 SNEGSKA (reference sequence). The CDR3 sequence is 12 residues long. The CDR3 sequence: CSALTGVLEAFF. The CDR3 DNA sequence: TGCAGTGCTCTGACAGGGGTCCTTGAAGCTTTCTTT.

This clonotype came up many times. The V and J genes are TRBV12-3 or TRBV12-4 and TRBJ1-1; D is unresolved. With 3 bases removed from V and 2 bases from J, the gap between germline ends came to 7 bases. The length of the CDR3 is 13 residues. CDR3 amino acids: CASSFSENTEAFF. The CDR3 DNA is TGTGCCAGCAGTTTTTCAGAAAACACTGAAGCTTTCTTT.

At least ten counts were recorded for this clonotype. The chain uses TRBV20-1 and TRBJ2-1; either TRBD1 or TRBD2 may supply D (6 bases each). Trimming shortened V by 0 bases and J by 4 bases, and 16 bases separated the two germline ends. CDR3 length equals 16 residues. Germline CDR1 is DFQATT and CDR2 is SNEGSKA (reference sequence). For the CDR3, the DNA is TGCAGTGCTAGAGATTTCGGAGGGGGATCATACAATGAGCAGTTCTTC. Its protein is CSARDFGGGSYNEQFF.

This clonotype appeared a few times. The rearrangement joins TRBV20-1 to TRBJ1-5; D gene ambiguous. The CDR3 length is 14 residues. Deletions cut 0 bases from V and 11 bases from J, with 17 bases between. The germline V gene encodes CDR1 DFQATT and CDR2 SNEGSKA (reference sequence). The CDR3 nucleotides are TGCAGTGCTAGAGATCACGGAGGGTCTGAGACCCAGCATTTT. Its protein product is CSARDHGGSETQHF.

A few counts support this clonotype. This chain connects TRBV12-5 to TRBJ2-3; no clear D gene. Germline assignment: CDR1 LGHNT and CDR2 FRNRAP. Trimming removed 0 bases from V and 2 bases from J, with 0 bases in between. The CDR3 extends over 12 amino acids. CDR3 in amino acids: CASGLVTDTQYF. In DNA, the CDR3 is TGTGCTAGTGGTTTGGTCACAGATACGCAGTATTTT.

The V call is TRBV7-9, the J call TRBJ1-1; a possible D gene is TRBD1 (6 bases). V lost 3 bases and J 0 bases, leaving 8 bases between the germline ends. Germline V lookup: CDR1 SEHNR, CDR2 FQNEAQ (reference sequence). The length of the CDR3 is 14 residues. CDR3 loop: CASSFDRMNTEAFF. CDR3 coding DNA: TGTGCCAGCAGCTTCGACAGGATGAACACTGAAGCTTTCTTT.

The V and J genes are TRBV7-2 and TRBJ2-1; 15 bases map to TRBD2. CDR1 and CDR2 (germline): SGHTA, FQGNSA. The V gene end was trimmed by 3 bases and the J gene end by 6 bases; junction bases not matched to a gene: 6. The CDR3 totals 17 residues. The CDR3 sequence: CASSFKPGLAGGNEQFF. DNA for the CDR3: TGTGCCAGCAGCTTTAAGCCGGGACTAGCGGGGGGCAATGAGCAGTTCTTC.

This clonotype showed up just a few times. The chain combines TRBV5-1 with TRBJ1-1; D unresolved. Germline loops: CDR1 SGHRS, CDR2 YFSETQ. The germline V and J ends were trimmed by 0 bases and 5 bases, with 17 bases remaining between them. The CDR3 runs 16 residues. Written as DNA, the CDR3 is TGCGCCAGCAGCTTGGAAATGTCTTCCGCGGGGACTGAAGCTTTCTTT. Amino acid sequence: CASSLEMSSAGTEAFF.

In this sample, this clonotype turned up a few times. The chain carries TRBV6-2 or TRBV6-3 and TRBJ2-7, with D unresolved. CDR3 length: 12 residues. In germline, CDR1 is MNHEY, CDR2 SVGEGT. The V gene lost 6 bases and the J gene lost 7 bases, with 13 bases spanning the gap. In DNA form, the CDR3 reads TGTGCCAGCAGCCCTCCCGAGAGGGAGCAGTACGTC. It translates to CASSPPEREQYV.

J is TRBJ1-3 and V is TRBV5-1; D uncertain. There are 15 residues in the CDR3. Between the trimmed V and J ends, which lost 3 bases and 0 bases, there was a span of 10 bases. Germline V lookup: CDR1 SGHRS, CDR2 YFSETQ. CDR3 nucleotides: TGCGCCAGCAGCTACCTTGGAGGCTCTGGAAACACCATATATTTT. Translating gives CASSYLGGSGNTIYF.

This clonotype has just a few counts. This sequence joins TRBV11-2 and TRBJ2-1; D possibly uses TRBD1 or TRBD2 (6 bases each). The CDR3 is made up of 15 amino acids. Trimming took 4 bases from V and 6 from J, leaving 16 bases between them. Germline V gene sequence: CDR1 SGHAT, CDR2 FQNNGV. CDR3 in DNA: TGTGCCAGCAGCTCGCCCCGGGGGCCAGGCAATGAGCAGTTCTTC. It encodes CASSSPRGPGNEQFF.